This T cell receptor (beta chain) was recovered during a study of T cells in Graves' hyperthyroidism and ophthalmopathy. Study-level results: Most clonotypes expanded in thyroid above 0.001 were likewise present in blood.

V was cut by 4 bases and J by 7 bases, with 12 bases left in between. The CDR3 is made up of 13 amino acids. Per the germline V gene, CDR1 is SGDLS and CDR2 is YYNGEE. At least 3 on the Clinical Activity Score was recorded for ophthalmopathy patients, who also had NOSPECS grade at least 4 and duration under 3 months. This clonotype was counted only a few times. The antigen is undetermined. TCR beta CDR3 sequences were amplified from RNA transcripts. The HTBI primer set was used in a first-round RT-PCR of the TCR CDR3. TCRdb reprocessed the multiplex PCR reads via MiXCR and lists one record per CDR3 protein. This table has about 640,000 distinct CDR3 sequences, around 20% appearing once.

Specimen: blood. The chain employs TRBV9 and TRBJ2-1, with D uncertain. This clonotype was sampled from a man aged 25 to 40 with Graves' ophthalmopathy. CDR3: CASSPTYGNEQFF. The CDR3 DNA is TGTGCCAGCAGCCCGACCTACGGGAATGAGCAGTTCTTC.